Listed here is a single TCR beta chain. What it recognizes is unknown. This sample is drawn from a study of post-analysis software for immune sequencing data. Study outcomes and limitations: Four to six TRBV segments appeared more often in patients than in controls, and TRBV5-6, TRBV5-1 and TRBV20-1 were among these.

There are 14 residues in the CDR3. Germline V gives CDR1 MNHEY, CDR2 SMNVEV (reference sequence). Trimming took 6 bases from V and 0 from J; bases not matched to a gene: 2. Presence of unique molecular identifiers characterized the TCR beta cDNA libraries. TCRdb independently ran MiXCR on the PCR reads; one entry per CDR3 protein. Of about 500,000 distinct CDR3 sequences in the sample, nearly 45% were seen once. This chain links TRBV27 with TRBJ2-3; 8 bases match TRBD1. Source material: blood. The TCR sequence derives from a girl aged 10 to 17 with multiple sclerosis. CDR3 sequence (DNA): TGTGCCAGCAGGACAGGGGCTAGCACAGATACGCAGTATTTT. This encodes CASRTGASTDTQYF.